This T cell receptor (beta chain) was retrieved from a study of regulatory T cells in long-lasting Graves disease. Germline-derived CDR1 and CDR2 are MNHNS and SASEGT. This CDR3 comprises 18 residues. The junction had 10 bases not matched to a gene; V was cut back by 2 bases and J by 0 bases. This clonotype was picked up many times. As to time point: newly diagnosed GD, antithyroid drugs for less than 3 months. PBMC-extracted RNA yielded the TCR library. Arm-PCR with iRepertoire HTBI primers amplified the CDR3 regions for these TCR beta libraries. Each CDR3 protein is one row after TCRdb ran MiXCR on the multiplex PCR reads. The profile covers under 700,000 distinct CDR3 sequences, with roughly a sixth appearing a single time and roughly 25% taken by the ten largest. This sample also belongs to another study, concerning T cells in Graves' hyperthyroidism and ophthalmopathy.

This sequence originates from a woman aged 40-60 years with Graves disease. This material consisted of peripheral blood mononuclear cells (PBMCs), taken at new diagnosis, from a patient treated with antithyroid drugs. V gene TRBV6-1 combines with J gene TRBJ1-5, with TRBD1 matching 7 bases. The CDR3 DNA reads TGTGCCAGCAGTGAATACATGAGACAGGGCGATAGCAATCAGCCCCAGCATTTT. Amino acids: CASSEYMRQGDSNQPQHF.